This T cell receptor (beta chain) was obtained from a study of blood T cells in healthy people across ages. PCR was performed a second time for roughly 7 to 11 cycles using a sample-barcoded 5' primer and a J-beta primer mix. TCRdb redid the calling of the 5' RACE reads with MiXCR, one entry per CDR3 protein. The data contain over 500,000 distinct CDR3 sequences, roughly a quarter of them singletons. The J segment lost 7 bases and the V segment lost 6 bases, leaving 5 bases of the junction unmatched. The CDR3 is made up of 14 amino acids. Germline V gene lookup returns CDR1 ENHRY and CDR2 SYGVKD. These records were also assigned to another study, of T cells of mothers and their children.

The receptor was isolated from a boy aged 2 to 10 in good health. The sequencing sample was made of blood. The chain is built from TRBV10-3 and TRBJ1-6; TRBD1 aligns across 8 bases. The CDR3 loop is CAIRPGQENSPLHF. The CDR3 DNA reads TGTGCCATCAGACCGGGACAGGAGAATTCACCCCTCCACTTT.